The 23 T cell receptor beta chains presented below share a single source sample, sequenced in a study of CD8+CD57+ T cells in acquired aplastic anemia. Genomic DNA, serving as template, underwent TCR beta VDJ and CDR3 profiling. TCRdb independently ran MiXCR on the reads; one entry per CDR3 protein. The data hold fewer than 200,000 distinct CDR3 sequences, with 65% to 75% observed a single time. The patients chosen for sequencing had shown expansion of CD8+CD57+ cells (detected by flow cytometry). Sample: sorted CD4+, CD8+, or CD8+CD57+ T cells (not recorded which) from PBMCs. The origin of the receptors is a human donor with aplastic anemia.

The rearrangement uses TRBV4-1 and TRBJ1-1, with 7 bases lining up with TRBD1. The CDR3 length is 13 residues. V gave up 5 bases and J gave up 9 bases; unmatched junction bases: 9. Germline V lookup: CDR1 MGHRA, CDR2 YSYEKL. The CDR3 is CASSSGLQGKAFF. The CDR3 nucleotides are TGCGCCAGCAGCTCGGGGCTACAGGGGAAAGCTTTCTTT.

J is TRBJ1-5 and V is TRBV5-1; 8 bases are shared with TRBD1. This CDR3 has 15 residues. Germline V lookup: CDR1 SGHRS, CDR2 YFSETQ. With 4 bases clipped from V and 6 bases from J, the junction kept 9 bases outside the gene matches. CDR3 coding DNA: TGCGCCAGCAGCCCCGCAGGGGGCGTGGGTCAGCCCCAGCATTTT. Its protein is CASSPAGGVGQPQHF.

The chain combines TRBV19 with TRBJ2-3; the D is unclear. Trimming stripped 6 bases from V and 0 bases from J, with 7 bases between. The CDR3 has 13 amino acids. Germline lookup yields CDR1 LNHDA and CDR2 SQIVND (reference sequence). CDR3 protein: CASSQQSTDTQYF. In nucleotides, the CDR3 is TGTGCCAGTAGCCAGCAGAGCACAGATACGCAGTATTTT. Looking up the rest from reference TRBV19 and TRBJ2-3 gives the full variable domain: DGGITQSPKYLFRKEGQNVTLSCEQNLNHDAMYWYRQDPGQGLRLIYYSQIVNDFQKGDIAEGYSVSREKKESFPLTVTSAQKNPTAFYLCASSQQSTDTQYFGPGTRLTVL.

This clonotype was seen ten or more times. The J gene is TRBJ2-4, the V gene TRBV7-2; D is tentatively TRBD1 or TRBD2 (5 bases each). Trimming removed 5 bases from V and 0 bases from J, with 20 bases in between. CDR3 length: 18 amino acids. The germline V gene encodes CDR1 SGHTA and CDR2 FQGNSA. In DNA form, the CDR3 reads TGTGCCAGCAGCCACCTAATCCGGGGCCCACTAGCCAAAAACATTCAGTACTTC. It specifies CASSHLIRGPLAKNIQYF.

This chain uses TRBV24-1 with TRBJ2-7, with 8 bases identical to TRBD1. The germline gives CDR1 KGHDR, CDR2 SFDVKD. V gave up 5 bases and J gave up 6 bases; unmatched junction bases: 2. CDR3 length: 12 residues. CDR3 coding DNA: TGTGCCACCAGTGGACAGGGGTCCGAGCAGTACTTC. Its translation: CATSGQGSEQYF.

This clonotype has at least ten counts. The chain employs TRBV20-1 and TRBJ1-1, with 8 bases aligning to TRBD1. V was clipped by 2 bases and J by 4 bases; unmatched bases: 3. Germline V gene sequence: CDR1 DFQATT, CDR2 SNEGSKA (reference sequence). The length of the CDR3 is 13 residues. CDR3 region: CSARTTGGTEAFF. CDR3 DNA: TGCAGTGCTAGAACTACAGGGGGCACTGAAGCTTTCTTT.

This chain's CDR3 is CASSPGFSSNQPQHF. CDR3 DNA sequence: TGTGCCAGCAGCCCCGGTTTCTCTAGCAATCAGCCCCAGCATTTT. The rearrangement links TRBV7-2 to TRBJ1-5; D unresolved. The V gene's germline CDR1 is SGHTA and CDR2 FQGNSA. The CDR3 consists of 15 residues. Trimming removed 5 bases from V and 0 bases from J, with 11 bases in between.

This clonotype turned up a few times. The chain has TRBV25-1 and TRBJ1-1; no clear D gene. The CDR3 contains 16 residues. The germline CDR1 and CDR2 sequences are MGHDK and SYGVNS. V dropped 0 bases and J dropped 0 bases, with 11 bases sitting between them. CDR3 nucleotides: TGTGCCAGCAGTGAATATCCAACAAGTATGAACACTGAAGCTTTCTTT. Translation: CASSEYPTSMNTEAFF.

In DNA, the CDR3 is TGTGCCAGCAGTGAGGCGGGACTGCGGATTTCCTACGAGCAGTACTTC. It codes for CASSEAGLRISYEQYF. The chain joins TRBV2 to TRBJ2-7; tentatively, D is TRBD2 (6 bases). Germline-derived CDR1 and CDR2 are SNHLY and FYNNEI. The V end was cut by 3 bases, the J end by 1 base, with 16 bases between. This CDR3 has 16 residues.

The J gene is TRBJ2-5, the V gene TRBV7-3; weak D call: TRBD2 (6 bases). The V end lost 6 bases, the J end lost 5 bases, and 13 bases lay between the germline ends. Per the germline V gene, CDR1 is SGHTA and CDR2 is FQGTGA. The CDR3 consists of 13 residues. The CDR3: CASREGERETQYF. For the CDR3, the DNA is TGTGCCAGCAGGGAGGGAGAGCGGGAGACCCAGTACTTC.

In DNA, the CDR3 is TGTGCCAGCAGCGGAACAATACTCGGGCAGGATGGCTACACCTTC. Translation gives CASSGTILGQDGYTF. The chain employs TRBV7-6 and TRBJ1-2, with unresolved D. CDR1 is SGHVS and CDR2 is FNYEAQ in the germline V gene. The ends were cut back, 5 bases at V and 6 bases at J, with 19 bases in the middle. The CDR3 consists of 15 residues.

This clonotype was detected only a few times. The chain couples TRBV7-9 to TRBJ2-3; a weak D match, TRBD2 (6 bases). Trimming stripped 1 base from V and 14 bases from J, with 13 bases between. The CDR3 is 12 residues long. Germline V gives CDR1 SEHNR, CDR2 FQNEAQ (reference sequence). DNA for the CDR3: TGTGCCAGCAGCTTAGAACTAGCTGGGTTGTATTTT. Its protein is CASSLELAGLYF.

The genes are TRBV15 and TRBJ1-2; possible D gene TRBD1, 6 bases. The V end was cut by 3 bases, the J end by 6 bases, with 8 bases between. The germline gives CDR1 LNHNV, CDR2 YYDKDF (reference sequence). The CDR3 contains 12 residues. CDR3 protein: CATSRTGDGYTF. Written as DNA, the CDR3 is TGTGCCACCAGCAGGACAGGTGATGGCTACACCTTC. The full variable domain, its missing parts supplied by reference TRBV15 and TRBJ1-2, is DAMVIQNPRYQVTQFGKPVTLSCSQTLNHNVMYWYQQKSSQAPKLLFHYYDKDFNNEADTPDNFQSRRPNTSFCFLDIRSPGLGDTAMYLCATSRTGDGYTFGSGTRLTVV.

This clonotype appeared a few times. A read error may produce the germline difference seen at one junction end. The chain has TRBV6-1 and TRBJ2-7; TRBD2 matches 7 bases. Germline V CDR1 and CDR2: MNHNS, SASEGT. The CDR3 extends over 14 amino acids. Here the CDR3 DNA reads TGTGCCATCAGTGACGGCGGGAGCTCCTACGAGCAGTACTTC. Amino acid sequence: CAISDGGSSYEQYF.

This clonotype showed up just a few times. V and J are TRBV2 and TRBJ2-1, with a possible D match to TRBD1 (6 bases). Trimming shortened V by 7 bases and J by 4 bases, and 14 bases separated the two germline ends. The CDR3 is 14 residues long. The germline gives CDR1 SNHLY, CDR2 FYNNEI. CDR3 protein: CASTRDMTYNEQFF. The DNA for the CDR3 is TGTGCCAGCACCCGGGACATGACATACAATGAGCAGTTCTTC. The complete variable domain, with remaining parts taken from reference TRBV2 and TRBJ2-1, reads EPEVTQTPSHQVTQMGQEVILRCVPISNHLYFYWYRQILGQKVEFLVSFYNNEISEKSEIFDDQFSVERPDGSNFTLKIRSTKLEDSAMYFCASTRDMTYNEQFFGPGTRLTVL.

The V gene is TRBV5-4, the J gene TRBJ1-4, with D unclear. CDR1 is SGHNT, CDR2 YYREEE, per germline (reference sequence). The ends were cut back, 4 bases at V and 5 bases at J, with 18 bases in the middle. The CDR3 is made up of 16 amino acids. The CDR3 loop is CASSIGPPPGNEKLFF. In nucleotides, the CDR3 is TGTGCCAGCAGCATAGGCCCGCCCCCGGGCAATGAAAAACTGTTTTTT.

This chain uses TRBV20-1 with TRBJ1-4, with D perhaps matching TRBD1 (6 bases). Trimming removed 0 bases from V and 6 bases from J, with 11 bases in between. CDR1 is DFQATT, CDR2 SNEGSKA, per germline (reference sequence). The CDR3 spans 14 residues. The CDR3 loop reads CSAREERGDEKLFF. The CDR3 coding sequence is TGCAGTGCTAGAGAGGAAAGGGGGGATGAAAAACTGTTTTTT.

Concerning this clonotype: The CDR3 does not end in the conserved phenylalanine or tryptophan, so this is likely a read error. This chain connects TRBV13 to TRBJ2-7, with TRBD2 matching 9 bases. The germline gives CDR1 PRHDT, CDR2 FYEKMQ (reference sequence). This CDR3 contains 16 residues. DNA of the CDR3: TGCGCCAGCCACCCGTCTAGCGGGGTCCATGGTAACGAGCAGTACCTC. It specifies CASHPSSGVHGNEQYL.

About this clonotype itself: A junction boundary mismatches the germline segment, possibly from a read error. In DNA, the CDR3 is TGCAGTGCTAGGCCCGGGGGGGCTAATGAAAAGCTGTTTTTT. This encodes CSARPGGANEKLFF. V usage is TRBV20-1 and J usage is TRBJ1-4, with D tentatively TRBD1 (6 bases). This CDR3 region has 14 residues. From germline, CDR1 is DFQATT and CDR2 SNEGSKA (reference sequence).

The V and J genes are TRBV20-1 and TRBJ2-5; possibly TRBD1 or TRBD2 for D (6 bases each). Trimming stripped 4 bases from V and 2 bases from J, with 29 bases between. The CDR3 spans 19 residues. Germline loops: CDR1 DFQATT, CDR2 SNEGSKA (reference sequence). The CDR3 region is CSAKNRLDRPLLLQETQYF. The CDR3 DNA is TGCAGTGCTAAAAACCGACTAGACAGGCCGCTTCTTTTACAAGAGACCCAGTACTTC.

The chain is built from TRBV29-1 and TRBJ1-4, with D perhaps matching TRBD1 (5 bases). Germline V CDR1 and CDR2: SQVTM, ANQGSEA. This CDR3 is built from 13 residues. The V gene lost 4 bases and the J gene lost 8 bases, with 14 bases spanning the gap. The CDR3 is CSVVAGLDEKLFF. DNA of the CDR3: TGCAGCGTTGTCGCGGGGCTGGACGAAAAACTGTTTTTT.

The rearrangement joins TRBV19 to TRBJ1-1; D unresolved. Trimming left V 5 bases short and J 2 bases short, with 18 bases between. The CDR3 totals 16 residues. Per germline, CDR1 LNHDA and CDR2 SQIVND (reference sequence). The CDR3 DNA reads as TGTGCCAGTAGTCATCGGGTAGTAGGGAGTAACACTGAAGCTTTCTTT. Amino acid sequence: CASSHRVVGSNTEAFF.

The gene calls are TRBV7-2 and TRBJ2-3; 7 bases match TRBD1. V trimming: 5 bases; J trimming: 3 bases; junction bases outside the gene matches: 5. The V gene's germline CDR1 is SGHTA and CDR2 FQGNSA. The CDR3 is 14 amino acids. CDR3 DNA sequence: TGTGCCAGCAGCCCACAGGGGCAAACAGATACGCAGTATTTT. Protein product: CASSPQGQTDTQYF.